This T cell receptor (beta chain) appears in the sequencing data of a study of blood T cell repertoires in COVID-19. V lost 3 bases to trimming and J lost 7 bases, with 6 bases between them. The germline CDR1 and CDR2 sequences are SGHTA and FQGNSA. The CDR3 loop spans 11 amino acids. Repertoires were generated with immunoSEQ multiplex PCR, while TCRdb's copy carries only in-frame clones and drops some. This table holds 200,000 to 300,000 clones, about 80% found once. The chain uses TRBV7-2 and TRBJ1-2; tentative D call: TRBD1 (6 bases). The clonotype comes from an elderly woman with acute or convalescent COVID-19. The sequencing input was peripheral blood. The CDR3 DNA reads TGTGCCAGCAGCTTCAGGGGTGGCTACACCTTC. This sequence encodes CASSFRGGYTF.